One sample yielded the 26 T cell receptor beta chains listed below, sequenced in a study of CD8 T cells in Susac syndrome. About 0.5 to 1 ug RNA was reverse transcribed with random hexamers. Each CDR3 protein gets one entry after TCRdb re-called the immunoSEQ multiplex PCR reads with MiXCR. The sample contains some 180,000 distinct CDR3 sequences, over 90% of which appear only once. The material sequenced was CD4+ T cells from PBMCs. The source of these receptors is a human donor with Susac syndrome.

The rearrangement joins TRBV10-3 to TRBJ2-2; D possibly corresponds to TRBD1 (6 bases). V gave up 0 bases and J gave up 1 base, with 15 bases separating them. The CDR3 has 18 amino acids. Germline CDR1 reads ENHRY; CDR2 reads SYGVKD. CDR3 protein: CAISESADSTLNTGELFF. As DNA, the CDR3 is TGTGCCATCAGTGAGTCCGCGGACAGCACCCTGAACACCGGGGAGCTGTTTTTT.

The CDR3 reads CASSLTAGGKSYEQYF. CDR3 in DNA: TGCGCCAGCAGCCTAACCGCAGGGGGAAAGTCCTACGAGCAGTACTTC. The V call is TRBV4-1, the J call TRBJ2-7, with TRBD1 matching over 7 bases. The V and J ends lost 4 bases and 1 base, in that order; junction bases with no gene match: 10. The CDR3 loop spans 16 amino acids. Per the germline V gene, CDR1 is MGHRA and CDR2 is YSYEKL.

CDR3 nucleotides: TGTGCCAGCAGCCCACCGGGACTCAGATACAATGAGCAGTTCTTC. It codes for CASSPPGLRYNEQFF. This sequence joins TRBV11-2 and TRBJ2-1, with D tentatively TRBD2 (6 bases). CDR3 size: 15 residues. Germline V CDR1 and CDR2: SGHAT, FQNNGV. Trimming pared 5 bases from V and 4 bases from J, leaving 15 bases between.

CDR3 amino acids: CATSYGALNEQFF. CDR3 DNA sequence: TGTGCCACCAGTTACGGGGCACTCAATGAGCAGTTCTTC. The chain combines TRBV24-1 with TRBJ2-1, with D perhaps TRBD1 or TRBD2 (5 bases each). The CDR3 extends over 13 amino acids. Germline V gene lookup returns CDR1 KGHDR and CDR2 SFDVKD. The V and J ends lost 6 bases and 6 bases respectively, with 11 bases between them.

This chain uses TRBV29-1 with TRBJ1-3, with no clear D. This CDR3 is 12 amino acids long. V gave up 3 bases and J gave up 13 bases, with 16 bases separating them. Germline loops: CDR1 SQVTM, CDR2 ANQGSEA. The CDR3 coding sequence is TGCAGCGTTGATCCCGCCAGGCAAAATATATATTTT. It codes for CSVDPARQNIYF. Complete variable domain (other parts from reference TRBV29-1 and TRBJ1-3): SAVISQKPSRDICQRGTSLTIQCQVDSQVTMMFWYRQQPGQSLTLIATANQGSEATYESGFVIDKFPISRPNLTFSTLTVSNMSPEDSSIYLCSVDPARQNIYFGEGSWLTVV.

This clonotype was detected once. The chain uses TRBV5-1 and TRBJ2-1, with D hard to call. The CDR3 covers 14 residues. Per the germline V gene, CDR1 is SGHRS and CDR2 is YFSETQ. Trimming shortened V by 4 bases and J by 7 bases, and 15 bases separated the two germline ends. The CDR3 loop is CASSDPALRNEQFF. CDR3 nucleotide sequence: TGCGCCAGCAGCGATCCAGCATTGAGGAATGAGCAGTTCTTC.

The chain recombines TRBV19 with TRBJ1-1; D perhaps matches TRBD1 (6 bases). Trimming stripped 2 bases from V and 1 base from J, with 17 bases between. This CDR3 is built from 17 residues. Germline V CDR1 and CDR2: LNHDA, SQIVND (reference sequence). CDR3 loop: CASSISLQGTANTEAFF. CDR3 coding DNA: TGTGCCAGTAGTATATCCCTTCAGGGGACGGCGAACACTGAAGCTTTCTTT.

This chain uses TRBV5-1 with TRBJ2-2, with TRBD1 as a possible D gene (6 bases). This CDR3 is 14 amino acids long. V shed 1 base and J shed 4 bases, with 8 bases lying between them. Germline V CDR1 and CDR2: SGHRS, YFSETQ. The CDR3 region has the DNA TGCGCCAGCAGCTTGACAGGGACCACCGGGGAGCTGTTTTTT. As protein: CASSLTGTTGELFF.

The gene calls are TRBV2 and TRBJ1-2; D is uncertain. V was clipped by 6 bases and J by 0 bases, with 14 bases between them. CDR3 length: 15 amino acids. CDR1 and CDR2 (germline): SNHLY, FYNNEI. The CDR3 sequence: CASSLLFEANYGYTF. DNA for the CDR3: TGTGCCAGCAGCCTCCTTTTCGAAGCTAACTATGGCTACACCTTC.

The chain has TRBV30 and TRBJ2-3, with a weak D call TRBD1 (6 bases). Trimming left V 1 base short and J 2 bases short, with 13 bases between. The CDR3 totals 15 residues. Germline loops: CDR1 GTSNPN, CDR2 SVGIG (reference sequence). The CDR3 nucleotides are TGTGCCTGGAGTGCCACAGGGTTGAACACAGATACGCAGTATTTT. This gives the protein CAWSATGLNTDTQYF.

This chain joins TRBV30 and TRBJ1-2; maybe TRBD1 (5 bases). Looked up from germline, CDR1 is GTSNPN and CDR2 is SVGIG (reference sequence). The germline V and J ends were trimmed by 2 bases and 4 bases, with 14 bases remaining between them. The CDR3 covers 14 residues. The CDR3 DNA follows: TGTGCCTGGAGTAAAGACCGGGGGATCTATGGCTACACCTTC. Residues: CAWSKDRGIYGYTF.

This sequence joins TRBV2 and TRBJ2-2; no reliable D call. Trimming pared 5 bases from V and 8 bases from J, leaving 9 bases between. The length of the CDR3 is 12 residues. Germline V gives CDR1 SNHLY, CDR2 FYNNEI. CDR3 amino acids: CASSITTGELFF. Written as DNA, the CDR3 is TGTGCCAGCAGTATCACCACAGGGGAGCTGTTTTTT.

This chain uses TRBV11-2 with TRBJ2-1; 9 nucleotides line up with TRBD2. Germline assignment: CDR1 SGHAT and CDR2 FQNNGV. Trimming removed 6 bases from V and 3 bases from J; junction bases left unmatched: 6. The CDR3 has 15 amino acids. The CDR3 nucleotides are TGTGCCAGCAGGCAGGCGGGGGGGCACTACAATGAGCAGTTCTTC. As protein: CASRQAGGHYNEQFF. Full variable domain (missing parts from reference TRBV11-2 and TRBJ2-1): EAGVAQSPRYKIIEKRQSVAFWCNPISGHATLYWYQQILGQGPKLLIQFQNNGVVDDSQLPKDRFSAERLKGVDSTLKIQPAKLEDSAVYLCASRQAGGHYNEQFFGPGTRLTVL.

The chain combines TRBV20-1 with TRBJ2-2; D ambiguous. Germline lookup yields CDR1 DFQATT and CDR2 SNEGSKA (reference sequence). The V gene lost 0 bases and the J gene lost 6 bases, with 2 bases spanning the gap. This CDR3 is 11 amino acids long. The CDR3 region is CSAREAGELFF. The DNA for the CDR3 is TGCAGTGCTAGAGAAGCCGGGGAGCTGTTTTTT.

This chain uses TRBV5-1 with TRBJ1-1; D is possibly TRBD1 (6 bases). This CDR3 contains 12 residues. Per germline, CDR1 SGHRS and CDR2 YFSETQ. Trimming took 4 bases from V and 8 from J, leaving 12 bases between them. CDR3 sequence: CASSGGASEAFF. CDR3 DNA: TGCGCCAGCAGCGGGGGCGCTTCGGAAGCTTTCTTT.

The rearrangement joins TRBV28 to TRBJ2-7, with D hard to call. Germline CDR1 reads MDHEN; CDR2 reads SYDVKM. V was cut by 0 bases and J by 7 bases, with 7 bases left in between. The CDR3 has 12 residues. CDR3 nucleotide sequence: TGTGCCAGCAGTTTATGGGGCTTTGAGCAGTACTTC. Translation: CASSLWGFEQYF.

The gene calls are TRBV20-1 and TRBJ2-1; D is possibly TRBD2 (6 bases). Germline V gene sequence: CDR1 DFQATT, CDR2 SNEGSKA (reference sequence). This CDR3 spans 15 amino acids. The V and J ends lost 1 base and 5 bases respectively, with 15 bases between them. CDR3 residues: CSARGLGGVHNEQFF. The CDR3 DNA follows: TGCAGTGCTAGAGGTTTGGGCGGGGTCCACAATGAGCAGTTCTTC.

The sample holds one count of this clonotype. The V call is TRBV29-1, the J call TRBJ2-1; 10 nucleotides line up with TRBD2. V shed 1 base, J shed 8 bases, and the junction held 5 bases outside the gene matches. Germline CDR1 SQVTM, CDR2 ANQGSEA. The CDR3 is 14 amino acids. The CDR3 nucleotides read TGCAGCGTTGAAGTAGCGGGAGGTTCCTATGAGCAGTTCTTC. The encoded protein is CSVEVAGGSYEQFF.

This chain links TRBV2 with TRBJ2-3, with a tentative D call TRBD2 (5 bases). Deletions cut 10 bases from V and 0 bases from J, with 14 bases between. The CDR3 is 14 amino acids. Germline V gene sequence: CDR1 SNHLY, CDR2 FYNNEI. The CDR3 DNA sequence: TGTGCCACCGCTGAGGGTATTAGCACAGATACGCAGTATTTT. Translation gives CATAEGISTDTQYF.

The V call is TRBV7-9, the J call TRBJ1-4; a possible D gene is TRBD1 (5 bases). From germline, CDR1 is SEHNR and CDR2 FQNEAQ (reference sequence). Trimming took 5 bases from V and 1 from J, leaving 23 bases between them. This CDR3 region has 19 residues. The CDR3 protein is CASSERGIGPVGTNEKLFF. The DNA for the CDR3 is TGTGCCAGCAGCGAGAGGGGTATCGGCCCGGTGGGAACTAATGAAAAACTGTTTTTT. Full variable domain (rest looked up from reference TRBV7-9 and TRBJ1-4): DTGVSQNPRHKITKRGQNVTFRCDPISEHNRLYWYRQTLGQGPEFLTYFQNEAQLEKSRLLSDRFSAERPKGSFSTLEIQRTEQGDSAMYLCASSERGIGPVGTNEKLFFGSGTQLSVL.

The J gene is TRBJ1-5, the V gene TRBV30; 9 positions match TRBD1. The V gene end was trimmed by 3 bases and the J gene end by 7 bases; junction bases not matched to a gene: 10. Germline CDR1 and CDR2: GTSNPN and SVGIG (reference sequence). There are 15 residues in the CDR3. The CDR3 sequence: CAWSGTGRIGQPQHF. The CDR3 bases are TGTGCCTGGAGCGGGACAGGGCGAATTGGACAGCCCCAGCATTTT.

V usage is TRBV15 and J usage is TRBJ2-3; no reliable D call. The V gene's germline CDR1 is LNHNV and CDR2 YYDKDF (reference sequence). Trimming shortened V by 5 bases and J by 1 base, and 7 bases separated the two germline ends. This CDR3 region has 13 residues. This CDR3 reads CATSRVRTDTQYF. The CDR3 region has the DNA TGTGCCACCAGCCGGGTACGCACAGATACGCAGTATTTT.

This clonotype showed up just once. V is TRBV18 and J is TRBJ2-1; 10 bases fit TRBD2. The CDR3 loop spans 15 amino acids. V dropped 4 bases and J dropped 7; count of bases not matched to a gene: 7. From germline, CDR1 is KGHSH and CDR2 LQKENI. The CDR3 bases are TGTGCCAGCTCACGGAGCGGGAGGGCCGGGAATGAGCAGTTCTTC. Translated: CASSRSGRAGNEQFF. The full variable domain, rest sourced from reference TRBV18 and TRBJ2-1, is NAGVMQNPRHLVRRRGQEARLRCSPMKGHSHVYWYRQLPEEGLKFMVYLQKENIIDESGMPKERFSAEFPKEGPSILRIQQVVRGDSAAYFCASSRSGRAGNEQFFGPGTRLTVL.

The genes are TRBV5-1 and TRBJ1-5; D is undetermined. The CDR3 contains 15 residues. Trimming took off 4 bases at V and 4 bases at J, with 15 bases between the two ends. Germline V CDR1 and CDR2: SGHRS, YFSETQ. The CDR3 nucleotides are TGCGCCAGCAGCCCGGGTCCGGGGAATAATCAGCCCCAGCATTTT. The encoded protein is CASSPGPGNNQPQHF.

The gene calls are TRBV28 and TRBJ2-3; D is possibly TRBD1 (5 bases). CDR1 MDHEN and CDR2 SYDVKM come from the germline V gene. V was shortened by 1 base and J by 1 base, with 9 bases between the two germline ends. CDR3 length equals 15 residues. CDR3 amino acids: CASSLLGPRTDTQYF. CDR3 bases: TGTGCCAGCAGTTTATTGGGGCCCCGCACAGATACGCAGTATTTT.

J is TRBJ2-7 and V is TRBV6-2 or TRBV6-3; the D is unclear. Trimming left V 10 bases short and J 7 bases short, with 17 bases between. Germline V lookup: CDR1 MNHEY, CDR2 SVGEGT. This CDR3 spans 12 amino acids. In DNA, the CDR3 is TGTGCCACCCGAGACTCGGCCGGAGAGCAGTACTTC. Translating gives CATRDSAGEQYF.